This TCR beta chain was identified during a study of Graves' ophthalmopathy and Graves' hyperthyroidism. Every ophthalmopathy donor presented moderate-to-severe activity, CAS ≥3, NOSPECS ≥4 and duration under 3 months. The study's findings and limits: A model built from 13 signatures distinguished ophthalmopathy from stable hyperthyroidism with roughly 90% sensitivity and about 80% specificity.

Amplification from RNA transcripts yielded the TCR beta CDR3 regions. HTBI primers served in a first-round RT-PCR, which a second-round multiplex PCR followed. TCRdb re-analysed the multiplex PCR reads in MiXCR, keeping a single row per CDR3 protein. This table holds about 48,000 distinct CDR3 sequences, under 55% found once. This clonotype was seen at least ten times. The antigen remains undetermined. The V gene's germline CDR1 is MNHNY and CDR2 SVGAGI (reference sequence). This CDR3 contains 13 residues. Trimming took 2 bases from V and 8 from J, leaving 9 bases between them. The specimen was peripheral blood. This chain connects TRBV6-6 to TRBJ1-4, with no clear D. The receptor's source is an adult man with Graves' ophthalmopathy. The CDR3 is CASSYVGVEKLFF. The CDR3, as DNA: TGTGCCAGCAGTTACGTCGGAGTGGAAAAACTGTTTTTT.